The clone carrying this T cell receptor beta chain was detected only a few times. The data originate from a study of T cell responses to AZD1222 COVID-19 vaccine. The CDR3 has 16 amino acids. In germline, CDR1 is MNHNS, CDR2 SASEGT. The junction had 6 bases not matched to a gene; V was cut back by 1 base and J by 5 bases. Using immunoSEQ multiplex PCR, the repertoire was profiled, and TCRdb retains in-frame clones only, with some absent. The table has about 130,000 clones, around 90% seen once. This receptor was obtained from an adult in good health. The material sequenced was peripheral blood, taken on day 0 of AZD1222 vaccination. J is TRBJ2-5 and V is TRBV6-1, with 11 positions matching TRBD2. The CDR3 loop reads CASSEVYSGGAETQYF. The CDR3 DNA reads TGTGCCAGCAGTGAAGTATATAGCGGGGGGGCGGAGACCCAGTACTTC.